This T cell receptor (beta chain) was obtained from a study of cytomegalovirus exposure and HLA in healthy donors. The CDR3 is 15 amino acids. Trimming took 4 bases from V and 8 from J, leaving 21 bases between them. Germline V gene lookup returns CDR1 SGHRS and CDR2 YFSETQ. Here immunoSEQ multiplex PCR was the method, and the copy in TCRdb shows in-frame clones only, minus some. The sample has 150,000 to 200,000 clones; more than 75% are singletons. The receptor's source is a man between 18 and 35 years old in good health and CMV-seropositive. This chain joins TRBV5-1 and TRBJ1-2; TRBD1 might be the D (6 bases). The sample consisted of PBMCs. The CDR3 loop is CASSHGRGPSYGYTF. The CDR3 bases are TGCGCCAGCAGCCACGGCAGGGGCCCGTCCTACGGCTACACCTTC.